This T cell receptor beta chain was retrieved from a study of T cells in Graves' hyperthyroidism and ophthalmopathy. The CDR3 runs to 16 residues. The V and J ends lost 0 bases and 2 bases respectively, with 14 bases between them. The germline V gene encodes CDR1 MNHEY and CDR2 SVGAGI. Using RNA transcripts as the source, TCR beta CDR3 regions were amplified. Primed by the HTBI set, a first-round RT-PCR was run on the TCR CDR3. MiXCR, run by TCRdb on the multiplex PCR reads, gives a single entry per CDR3 protein. The data contain a few hundred thousand distinct CDR3 sequences, 15% to 19% of them seen just once; the ten biggest clones take up roughly 26%. As concerns this clonotype: Its antigen is not known.

Regarding the study as a whole: Most clonotypes expanded in thyroid above 0.001 were likewise present in blood.

The V call is TRBV6-5, the J call TRBJ2-7; TRBD2 is a possible D gene (6 bases). This TCR came from a woman aged 18-35 years with Graves' hyperthyroidism that later progressed to Graves' ophthalmopathy. Material for sequencing was blood. In DNA, the CDR3 is TGTGCCAGCAGTTACTCGGAGGGGTCCCGAACCTACGAGCAGTACTTC. This codes for CASSYSEGSRTYEQYF.